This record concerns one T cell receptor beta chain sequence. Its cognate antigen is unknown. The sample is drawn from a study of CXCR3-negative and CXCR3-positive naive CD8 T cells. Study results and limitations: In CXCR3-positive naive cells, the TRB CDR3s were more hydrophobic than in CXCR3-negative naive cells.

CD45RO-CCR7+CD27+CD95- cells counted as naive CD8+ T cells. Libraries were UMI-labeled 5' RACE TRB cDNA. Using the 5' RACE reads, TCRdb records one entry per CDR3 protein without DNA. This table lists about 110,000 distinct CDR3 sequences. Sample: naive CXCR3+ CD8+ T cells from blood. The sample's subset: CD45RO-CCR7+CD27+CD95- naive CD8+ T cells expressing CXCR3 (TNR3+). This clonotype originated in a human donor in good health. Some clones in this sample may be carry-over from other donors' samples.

CDR3 amino acids: CASSLGGARYGYTF. The gene calls are TRBV12-3 or TRBV12-4 and TRBJ1-2; the D call from TCRdb, TRBD1, cannot be confirmed without DNA. The length of the CDR3 is 14 residues.